The present TCR beta chain was sequenced within a study of cytomegalovirus exposure and HLA in healthy donors. PCR amplification relied on 60 Vbeta primers (plus 13 Jbeta primers). Some clones are missing from TCRdb's copy, which holds only in-frame ones; the method was immunoSEQ multiplex PCR. The repertoire holds approximately 140,000 clones, with 70% to 85% as singletons. Germline V lookup: CDR1 SGHRS, CDR2 YFSETQ. V lost 4 bases, J lost 3 bases, and 14 bases stayed unmatched. The CDR3 covers 18 residues. The sample taken for sequencing was PBMCs. The source of this sequence is a middle-aged man in good health and CMV-seropositive. V is TRBV5-1 and J is TRBJ2-7; 12 positions agree with TRBD2. The CDR3 loop reads CASSPERTSGTGFYEQYF. DNA of the CDR3: TGCGCCAGCAGCCCGGAAAGGACTAGCGGGACGGGCTTCTACGAGCAGTACTTC. Complete variable domain (other parts from reference TRBV5-1 and TRBJ2-7): KAGVTQTPRYLIKTRGQQVTLSCSPISGHRSVSWYQQTPGQGLQFLFEYFSETQRNKGNFPGRFSGRQFSNSRSEMNVSTLELGDSALYLCASSPERTSGTGFYEQYFGPGTRLTVT.